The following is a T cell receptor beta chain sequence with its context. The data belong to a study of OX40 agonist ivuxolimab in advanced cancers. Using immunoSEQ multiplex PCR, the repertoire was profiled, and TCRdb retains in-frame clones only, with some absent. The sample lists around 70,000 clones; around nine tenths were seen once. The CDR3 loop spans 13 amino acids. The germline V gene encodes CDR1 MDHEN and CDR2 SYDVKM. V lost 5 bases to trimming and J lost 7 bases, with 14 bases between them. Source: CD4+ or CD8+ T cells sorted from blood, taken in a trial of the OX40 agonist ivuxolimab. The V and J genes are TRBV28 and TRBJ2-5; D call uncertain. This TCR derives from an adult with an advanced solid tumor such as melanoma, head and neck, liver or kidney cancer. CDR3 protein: CASSPRVFRTQYF. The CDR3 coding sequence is TGTGCCAGCAGTCCACGGGTTTTTCGGACCCAGTACTTC.